This T cell receptor beta chain emerged from a study of T cell responses to AZD1222 COVID-19 vaccine. The data were produced by immunoSEQ multiplex PCR, yet TCRdb's version contains in-frame clones alone and is incomplete. The data contain some 130,000 clones, around 90% of them singletons. V lost 2 bases to trimming and J lost 9 bases; unmatched junction nucleotides: 9. This CDR3 contains 16 residues. CDR1 MNHEY and CDR2 SMNVEV come from the germline V gene (reference sequence). Sample: peripheral blood, taken 28 days after the second AZD1222 dose. The receptor's source is an adult who received the AZD1222 COVID-19 vaccine. The J gene is TRBJ1-6, the V gene TRBV27; 8 bases align to TRBD1. The CDR3 here is CASSLTGQGGFSPLHF. CDR3 sequence (DNA): TGTGCCAGCAGTTTAACCGGACAGGGAGGGTTTTCACCCCTCCACTTT.